This T cell receptor beta chain was sequenced in a study of blood T cells in healthy people across ages. Per-sample PBMC isolation yielded at least 7 million cells. PCR was performed a second time for roughly 7 to 12 cycles using a sample-barcoded 5' primer and a J-beta primer mix. One entry per CDR3 protein results from TCRdb running MiXCR on the 5' RACE reads. The table has about a million distinct CDR3 sequences, roughly 51% seen once; the top ten hold over 20%. Germline V CDR1 and CDR2: SGDLS, YYNGEE. There are 15 residues in the CDR3. J lost 0 bases, V lost 4 bases, and 7 bases had no gene match.

The sequence derives from a woman in her fifties or sixties in good health. What was sequenced was blood. This chain joins TRBV9 and TRBJ2-7, with TRBD2 identical over 7 bases. CDR3 loop: CASSRSGMSSYEQYF. For the CDR3, the DNA is TGTGCCAGCAGCAGGAGCGGGATGAGCTCCTACGAGCAGTACTTC.